This T cell receptor beta chain was captured in a study of blood T cells in healthy people across ages. CDR3 size: 12 residues. Germline CDR1 and CDR2: MNHEY and SMNVEV (reference sequence). V trimming: 5 bases; J trimming: 4 bases; junction bases outside the gene matches: 0. Combining a sample-barcoded 5' primer with a J-beta primer mix, a second PCR ran for roughly 7 to 12 cycles. Each cDNA molecule received a tag from a template-switch adaptor that had 12 random nucleotides. TCRdb analysed the 5' RACE reads with MiXCR anew, one entry per CDR3 protein. The sample has over a million distinct CDR3 sequences, 45% seen once; the top ten hold about 20%. This clonotype was seen at least ten times.

The rearrangement uses TRBV27 and TRBJ1-1, with 8 bases aligning to TRBD1. Specimen: blood. The receptor's source is a woman in her fifties or sixties in good health. CDR3 bases: TGTGCCAGCAGTACAGGGGGCACTGAAGCTTTCTTT. Translation gives CASSTGGTEAFF.